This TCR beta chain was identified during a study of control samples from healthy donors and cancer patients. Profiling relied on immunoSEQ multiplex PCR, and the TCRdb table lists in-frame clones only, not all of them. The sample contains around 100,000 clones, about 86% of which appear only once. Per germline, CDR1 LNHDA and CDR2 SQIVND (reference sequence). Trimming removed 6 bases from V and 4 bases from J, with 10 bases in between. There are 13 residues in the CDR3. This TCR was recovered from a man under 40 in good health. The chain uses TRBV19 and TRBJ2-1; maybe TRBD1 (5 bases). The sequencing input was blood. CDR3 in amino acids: CASSGDRYNEQFF. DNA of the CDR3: TGTGCCAGTAGCGGAGACAGATACAATGAGCAGTTCTTC.